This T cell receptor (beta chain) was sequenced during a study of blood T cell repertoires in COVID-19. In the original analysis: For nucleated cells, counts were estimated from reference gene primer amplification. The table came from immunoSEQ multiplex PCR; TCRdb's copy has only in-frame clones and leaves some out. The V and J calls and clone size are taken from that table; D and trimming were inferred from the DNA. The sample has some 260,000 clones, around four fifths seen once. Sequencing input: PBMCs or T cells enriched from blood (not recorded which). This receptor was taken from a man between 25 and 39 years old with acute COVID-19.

The CDR3 protein is CASSPRLVTDTQYF. The DNA of the CDR3 is TGTGCCAGCAGCCCCCGACTAGTCACAGATACGCAGTATTTT. This chain uses TRBV5-4 with TRBJ2-3; tentative D call: TRBD2 (6 bases). V was clipped by 4 bases and J by 2 bases, with 11 bases between them. The CDR3 totals 14 residues. Germline V gene sequence: CDR1 SGHNT, CDR2 YYREEE (reference sequence). The full variable domain, with the rest looked up from reference TRBV5-4 and TRBJ2-3, is ETGVTQSPTHLIKTRGQQVTLRCSSQSGHNTVSWYQQALGQGPQFIFQYYREEENGRGNFPPRFSGLQFPNYSSELNVNALELDDSALYLCASSPRLVTDTQYFGPGTRLTVL.